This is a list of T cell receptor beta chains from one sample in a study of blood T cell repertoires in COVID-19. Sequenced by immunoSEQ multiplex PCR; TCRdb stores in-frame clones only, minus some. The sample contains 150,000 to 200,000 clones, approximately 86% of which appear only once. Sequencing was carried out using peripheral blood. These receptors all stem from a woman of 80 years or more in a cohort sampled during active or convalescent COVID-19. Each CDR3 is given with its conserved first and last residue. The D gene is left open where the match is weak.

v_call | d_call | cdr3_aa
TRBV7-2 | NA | CASSLQETQYF
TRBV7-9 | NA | CASSFLGSNTEAFF
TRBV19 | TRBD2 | CASSTRTSGTVGELFF
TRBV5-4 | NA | CASSLDVAGAYNSPLHF
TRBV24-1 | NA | CATSDSLQETQYF
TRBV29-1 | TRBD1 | CSVGDRDYGYTF
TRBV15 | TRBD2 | CATSLRRDYFLEQFF
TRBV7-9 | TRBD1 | CASSLWGDRGTDTQYF
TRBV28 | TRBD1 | CASIRGQGSNEQFF
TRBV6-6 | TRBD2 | CASSSLLAGTYNEQFF
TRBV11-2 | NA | CASSLGQGSTEAFF
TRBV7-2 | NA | CASSFRGGWGTEAFF
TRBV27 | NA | CASSSLLTGSNQPQHF
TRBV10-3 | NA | CAISEGRGNYGYTF